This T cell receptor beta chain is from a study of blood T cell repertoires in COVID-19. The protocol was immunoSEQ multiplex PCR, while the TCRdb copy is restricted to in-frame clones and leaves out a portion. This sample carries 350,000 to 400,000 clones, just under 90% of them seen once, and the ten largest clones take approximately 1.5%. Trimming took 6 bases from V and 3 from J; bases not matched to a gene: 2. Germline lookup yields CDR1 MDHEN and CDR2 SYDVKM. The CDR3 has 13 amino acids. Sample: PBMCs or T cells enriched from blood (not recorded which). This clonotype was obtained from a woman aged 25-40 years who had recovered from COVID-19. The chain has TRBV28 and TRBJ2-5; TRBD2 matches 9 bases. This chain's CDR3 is CASSEREEETQYF. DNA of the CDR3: TGTGCCAGCAGCGAGCGGGAGGAAGAGACCCAGTACTTC.